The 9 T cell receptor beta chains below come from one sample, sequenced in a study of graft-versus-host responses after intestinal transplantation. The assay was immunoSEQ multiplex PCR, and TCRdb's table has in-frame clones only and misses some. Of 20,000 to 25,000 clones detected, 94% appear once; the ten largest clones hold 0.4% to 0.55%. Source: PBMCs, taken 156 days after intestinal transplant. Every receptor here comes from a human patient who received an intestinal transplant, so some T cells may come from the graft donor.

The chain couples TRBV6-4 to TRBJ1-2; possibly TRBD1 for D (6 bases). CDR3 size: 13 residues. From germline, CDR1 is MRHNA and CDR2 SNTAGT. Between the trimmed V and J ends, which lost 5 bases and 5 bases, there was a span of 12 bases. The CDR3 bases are TGTGCCAGCAGTCCGGAGGGGACATATGGCTACACCTTC. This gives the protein CASSPEGTYGYTF.

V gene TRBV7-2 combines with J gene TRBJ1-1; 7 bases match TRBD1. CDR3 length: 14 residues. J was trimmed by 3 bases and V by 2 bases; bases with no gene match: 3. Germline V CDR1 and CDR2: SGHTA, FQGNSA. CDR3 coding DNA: TGTGCCAGCAGCTTATTCGGACAGGACACTGAAGCTTTCTTT. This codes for CASSLFGQDTEAFF. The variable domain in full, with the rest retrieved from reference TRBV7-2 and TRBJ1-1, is GAGVSQSPSNKVTEKGKDVELRCDPISGHTALYWYRQSLGQGLEFLIYFQGNSAPDKSGLPSDRFSAERTGGSVSTLTIQRTQQEDSAVYLCASSLFGQDTEAFFGQGTRLTVV.

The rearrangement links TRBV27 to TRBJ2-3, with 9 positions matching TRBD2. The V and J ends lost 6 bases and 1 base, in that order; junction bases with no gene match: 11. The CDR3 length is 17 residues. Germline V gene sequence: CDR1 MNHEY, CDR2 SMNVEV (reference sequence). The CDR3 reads CASSLAGTIGGTDTQYF. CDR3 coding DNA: TGTGCCAGCAGCCTAGCGGGAACGATCGGGGGCACAGATACGCAGTATTTT.

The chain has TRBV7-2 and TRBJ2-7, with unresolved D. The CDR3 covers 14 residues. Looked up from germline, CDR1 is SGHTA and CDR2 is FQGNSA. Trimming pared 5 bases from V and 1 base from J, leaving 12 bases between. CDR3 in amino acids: CASSPRIESYEQYF. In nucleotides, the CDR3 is TGTGCCAGCAGCCCCCGGATTGAATCCTACGAGCAGTACTTC.

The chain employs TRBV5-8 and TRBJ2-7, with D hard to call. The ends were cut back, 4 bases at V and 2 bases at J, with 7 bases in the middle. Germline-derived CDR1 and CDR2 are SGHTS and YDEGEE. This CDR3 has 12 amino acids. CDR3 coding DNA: TGTGCCAGCAGCCTCATAGCCTACGAGCAGTACTTC. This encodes CASSLIAYEQYF.

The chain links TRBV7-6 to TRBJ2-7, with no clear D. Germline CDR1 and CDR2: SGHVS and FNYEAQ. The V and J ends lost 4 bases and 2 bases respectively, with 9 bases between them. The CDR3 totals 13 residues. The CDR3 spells CASSSYRAYEQYF. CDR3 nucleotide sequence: TGTGCCAGCAGCTCTTATAGGGCCTACGAGCAGTACTTC.

DNA of the CDR3: TGTGCCAGCAGTTTATCAGGGGGGGCCAACGTCCTGACTTTC. This translates into CASSLSGGANVLTF. The chain has TRBV27 and TRBJ2-6; D gene ambiguous. This CDR3 is built from 14 residues. Germline V gene data show CDR1 as MNHEY and CDR2 as SMNVEV (reference sequence). The ends were cut back, 0 bases at V and 4 bases at J, with 4 bases in the middle.

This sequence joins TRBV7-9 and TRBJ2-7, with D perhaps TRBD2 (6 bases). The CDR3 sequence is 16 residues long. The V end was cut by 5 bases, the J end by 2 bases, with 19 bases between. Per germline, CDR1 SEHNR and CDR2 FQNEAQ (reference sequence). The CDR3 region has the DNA TGTGCCAGCAGCCCCGTCCTGGCGGGGAAGACCTACGAGCAGTACTTC. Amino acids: CASSPVLAGKTYEQYF.

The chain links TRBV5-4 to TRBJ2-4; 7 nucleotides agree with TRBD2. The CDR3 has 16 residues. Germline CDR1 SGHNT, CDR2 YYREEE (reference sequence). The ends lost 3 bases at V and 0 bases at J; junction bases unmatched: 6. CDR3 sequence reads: CASSSWGGEAKNIQYF. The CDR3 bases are TGTGCCAGCAGCTCATGGGGGGGTGAAGCCAAAAACATTCAGTACTTC.